This T cell receptor beta chain was captured in a study of control samples from healthy donors and cancer patients. The V gene's germline CDR1 is PRHDT and CDR2 FYEKMQ (reference sequence). The CDR3 totals 15 residues. V lost 1 base to trimming and J lost 4 bases; unmatched junction nucleotides: 4. Some clones are missing from TCRdb's copy, which holds only in-frame ones; the method was immunoSEQ multiplex PCR. The sample consists of some 82,000 clones, 65% to 90% of them appearing once. This sequence originates from a man aged 55 to 70 with head and neck cancer. The chain uses TRBV13 and TRBJ2-3; 8 bases are shared with TRBD1. Input material: PBMCs. CDR3 in amino acids: CASSLDGRGPDTQYF. CDR3 DNA: TGTGCCAGCAGCTTAGATGGCAGGGGGCCAGATACGCAGTATTTT.